The text below deals with one T cell receptor beta chain. Individuals aged about 18 to 100 years were recruited from 24 US areas. Clinical history reported by participants formed the basis on which cohorts were assigned. The data stem from a study of blood T cell repertoires in COVID-19. Study-level background: Collection of acute and convalescent COVID-19 samples took place in the United States, Italy and Spain.

The assay was immunoSEQ multiplex PCR, and TCRdb's table has in-frame clones only and misses some. Of some 410,000 clones listed, approximately 87% are singletons. This CDR3 spans 16 amino acids. V lost 2 bases and J lost 5, with 19 bases in between. This clonotype was obtained from a young woman with acute COVID-19. The chain recombines TRBV23-1 with TRBJ2-7, with a possible D match to TRBD1 (6 bases). TRBV23-1 is classed as an ORF, of uncertain function. The material sequenced was PBMCs or T cells enriched from blood (not recorded which). Here the CDR3 reads CASSQRFLQGRNEQYF. CDR3 in DNA: TGCGCCAGCAGTCAACGTTTTTTACAGGGACGTAACGAGCAGTACTTC.